The 4 T cell receptor beta chains listed next were all sequenced from one sample in a study of cytomegalovirus exposure and HLA in healthy donors. The primer mix had 60 Vbeta and 13 Jbeta primers. Assay: immunoSEQ multiplex PCR; the TCRdb copy retains only in-frame clones and omits some. Of 150,000 to 200,000 clones detected, more than 70% appear once; the ten largest clones hold approximately 1.6%. Source material: PBMCs. Source of these receptors: a girl between 10 and 17 years old in good health and CMV-seronegative.

The V gene is TRBV5-4, the J gene TRBJ1-2; perhaps TRBD1 as D (6 bases). The germline V and J ends were trimmed by 0 bases and 14 bases, with 14 bases remaining between them. The germline gives CDR1 SGHNT, CDR2 YYREEE (reference sequence). This CDR3 has 12 residues. The CDR3 coding sequence is TGTGCCAGCAGCTTGGGACAGGCGGTAGTAACCTTC. The encoded protein is CASSLGQAVVTF.

The count of this clone is one. J is TRBJ2-7 and V is TRBV11-2; D is unclear. V lost 8 bases and J lost 6, with 17 bases in between. The CDR3 runs to 13 residues. CDR1 is SGHAT and CDR2 is FQNNGV in the germline V gene. The chain's CDR3 is CASAPRPLGEQYF. The CDR3 DNA follows: TGTGCCAGCGCCCCCAGGCCCTTAGGCGAGCAGTACTTC.

The rearrangement links TRBV6-5 to TRBJ2-7, with 9 bases that match TRBD1. Per germline, CDR1 MNHEY and CDR2 SVGAGI. V dropped 0 bases and J dropped 3; count of bases not matched to a gene: 3. The CDR3 sequence is 15 residues long. The CDR3 DNA follows: TGTGCCAGCAGTTACTCGATGGACAGGGGCTACGAGCAGTACTTC. Its protein product is CASSYSMDRGYEQYF.

The genes are TRBV7-9 and TRBJ2-5; 9 positions match TRBD1. Germline V lookup: CDR1 SEHNR, CDR2 FQNEAQ (reference sequence). The CDR3 extends over 16 amino acids. With V trimmed by 1 base and J by 5 bases, 8 bases remained unmatched. This CDR3 reads CASSLVFGTGRETQYF. In DNA form, the CDR3 reads TGTGCCAGCAGCTTAGTGTTCGGGACAGGGCGGGAGACCCAGTACTTC.